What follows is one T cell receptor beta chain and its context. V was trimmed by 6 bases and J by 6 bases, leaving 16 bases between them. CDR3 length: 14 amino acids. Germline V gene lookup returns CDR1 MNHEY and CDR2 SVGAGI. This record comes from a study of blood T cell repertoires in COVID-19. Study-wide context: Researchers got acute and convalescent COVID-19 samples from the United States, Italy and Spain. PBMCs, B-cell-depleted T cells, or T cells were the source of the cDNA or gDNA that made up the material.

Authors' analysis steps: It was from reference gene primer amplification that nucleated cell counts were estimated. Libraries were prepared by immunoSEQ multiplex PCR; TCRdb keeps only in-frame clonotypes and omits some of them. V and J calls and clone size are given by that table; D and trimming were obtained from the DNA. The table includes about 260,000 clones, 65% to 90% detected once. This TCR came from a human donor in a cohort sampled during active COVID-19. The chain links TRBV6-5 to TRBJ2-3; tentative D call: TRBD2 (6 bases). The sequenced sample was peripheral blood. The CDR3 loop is CASSRAGWGDTQYF. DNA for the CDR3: TGTGCCAGCAGCCGAGCGGGTTGGGGGGATACGCAGTATTTT.